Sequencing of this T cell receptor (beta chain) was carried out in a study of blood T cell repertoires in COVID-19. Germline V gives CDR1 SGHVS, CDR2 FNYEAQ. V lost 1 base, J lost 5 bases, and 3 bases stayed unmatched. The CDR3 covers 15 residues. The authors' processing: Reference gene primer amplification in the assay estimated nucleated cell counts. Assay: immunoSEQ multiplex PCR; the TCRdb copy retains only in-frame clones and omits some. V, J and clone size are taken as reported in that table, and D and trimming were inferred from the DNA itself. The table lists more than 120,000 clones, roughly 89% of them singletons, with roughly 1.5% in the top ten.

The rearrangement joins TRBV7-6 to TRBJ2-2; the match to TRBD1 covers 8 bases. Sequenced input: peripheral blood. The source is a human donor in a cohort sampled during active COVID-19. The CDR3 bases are TGTGCCAGCAGCTTAGGACAGGGGAGTACCGGGGAGCTGTTTTTT. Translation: CASSLGQGSTGELFF.